This TCR beta chain appears in the sequencing data of a study of T cells after yellow fever vaccination. TCRdb itself ran the 5' RACE reads through MiXCR, one entry per CDR3 protein. The table has hundreds of thousands of distinct CDR3 sequences, 9% to 15% seen once; the top ten hold under 15%. This clonotype was counted between two and nine times. CDR3 size: 15 residues. After removal of 5 bases from V and 4 bases from J, the junction contained 6 bases not matched to a gene. Germline V gene sequence: CDR1 LNHDA, CDR2 SQIVND (reference sequence). V is TRBV19 and J is TRBJ2-7, with TRBD2 matching 12 bases. The material was PBMCs, obtained on the day of the yellow fever booster vaccination. The source is a man aged 30 to 39 who received the YFV17D yellow fever vaccine. The CDR3 DNA reads TGTGCCAGTAGTCCAGGACTAGCGGGAATATACGAGCAGTACTTC. This codes for CASSPGLAGIYEQYF.